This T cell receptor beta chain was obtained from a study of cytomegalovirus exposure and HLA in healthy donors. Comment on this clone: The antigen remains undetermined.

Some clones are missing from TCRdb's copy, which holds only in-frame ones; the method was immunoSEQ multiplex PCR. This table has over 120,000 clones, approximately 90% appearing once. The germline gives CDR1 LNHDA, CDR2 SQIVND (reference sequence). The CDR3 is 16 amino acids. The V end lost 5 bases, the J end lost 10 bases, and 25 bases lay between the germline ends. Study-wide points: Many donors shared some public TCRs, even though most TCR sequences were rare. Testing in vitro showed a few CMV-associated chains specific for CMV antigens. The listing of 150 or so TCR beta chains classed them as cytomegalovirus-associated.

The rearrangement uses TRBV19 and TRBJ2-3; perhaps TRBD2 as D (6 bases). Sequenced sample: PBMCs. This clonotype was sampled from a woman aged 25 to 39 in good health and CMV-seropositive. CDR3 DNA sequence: TGTGCCAGTAGTCCCCAGGTTCGGGGGAGTGGGAATGCGCAGTATTTT. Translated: CASSPQVRGSGNAQYF.